A few counts support the clone carrying this T cell receptor (beta chain). This record comes from a study of blood T cell repertoires in COVID-19. Study overall: Sites across the United States, Italy and Spain contributed samples from acute and convalescent COVID-19. In each case, the material was cDNA or gDNA derived from T cells, B-cell-depleted T cells, or PBMCs.

Germline CDR1 SGHRS, CDR2 YFSETQ. The CDR3 has 14 amino acids. V shed 4 bases and J 4 bases; nucleotides not matched to a gene: 7. Authors' methods: Amplification of reference gene primers was used by the study to estimate nucleated cell counts. The table came from immunoSEQ multiplex PCR; TCRdb's copy has only in-frame clones and leaves some out. V, J and clone size are taken as reported in that table, and D and trimming were inferred from the DNA itself. The data contain around 53,000 clones, approximately 80% of them seen just once; the ten biggest clones take up about 40%. The receptor was isolated from a man between 65 and 85 years old with active or convalescent COVID-19. Sequenced sample: peripheral blood. The chain links TRBV5-1 to TRBJ1-2; TRBD1 matches 7 bases. The CDR3 reads CASSLTTGSYGYTF. The CDR3 nucleotides read TGCGCCAGCAGCCTGACGACAGGGTCCTATGGCTACACCTTC. The full variable domain, its missing parts supplied by reference TRBV5-1 and TRBJ1-2, is KAGVTQTPRYLIKTRGQQVTLSCSPISGHRSVSWYQQTPGQGLQFLFEYFSETQRNKGNFPGRFSGRQFSNSRSEMNVSTLELGDSALYLCASSLTTGSYGYTFGSGTRLTVV.